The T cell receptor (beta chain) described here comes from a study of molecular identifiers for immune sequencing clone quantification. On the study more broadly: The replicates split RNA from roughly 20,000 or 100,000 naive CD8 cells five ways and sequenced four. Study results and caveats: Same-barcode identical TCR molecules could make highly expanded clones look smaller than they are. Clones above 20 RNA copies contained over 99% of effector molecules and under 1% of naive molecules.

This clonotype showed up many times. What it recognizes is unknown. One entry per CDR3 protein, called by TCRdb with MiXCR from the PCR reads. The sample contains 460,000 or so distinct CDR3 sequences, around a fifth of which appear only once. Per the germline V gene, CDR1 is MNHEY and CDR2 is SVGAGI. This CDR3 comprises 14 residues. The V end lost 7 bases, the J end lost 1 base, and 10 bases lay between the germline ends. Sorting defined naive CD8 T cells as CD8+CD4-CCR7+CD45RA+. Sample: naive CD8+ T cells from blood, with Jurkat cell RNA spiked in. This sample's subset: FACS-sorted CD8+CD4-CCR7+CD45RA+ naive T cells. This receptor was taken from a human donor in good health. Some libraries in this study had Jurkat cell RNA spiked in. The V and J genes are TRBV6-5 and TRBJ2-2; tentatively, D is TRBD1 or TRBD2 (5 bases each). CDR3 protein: CASTGAENTGELFF. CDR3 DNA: TGTGCCAGCACCGGGGCGGAGAACACCGGGGAGCTGTTTTTT.